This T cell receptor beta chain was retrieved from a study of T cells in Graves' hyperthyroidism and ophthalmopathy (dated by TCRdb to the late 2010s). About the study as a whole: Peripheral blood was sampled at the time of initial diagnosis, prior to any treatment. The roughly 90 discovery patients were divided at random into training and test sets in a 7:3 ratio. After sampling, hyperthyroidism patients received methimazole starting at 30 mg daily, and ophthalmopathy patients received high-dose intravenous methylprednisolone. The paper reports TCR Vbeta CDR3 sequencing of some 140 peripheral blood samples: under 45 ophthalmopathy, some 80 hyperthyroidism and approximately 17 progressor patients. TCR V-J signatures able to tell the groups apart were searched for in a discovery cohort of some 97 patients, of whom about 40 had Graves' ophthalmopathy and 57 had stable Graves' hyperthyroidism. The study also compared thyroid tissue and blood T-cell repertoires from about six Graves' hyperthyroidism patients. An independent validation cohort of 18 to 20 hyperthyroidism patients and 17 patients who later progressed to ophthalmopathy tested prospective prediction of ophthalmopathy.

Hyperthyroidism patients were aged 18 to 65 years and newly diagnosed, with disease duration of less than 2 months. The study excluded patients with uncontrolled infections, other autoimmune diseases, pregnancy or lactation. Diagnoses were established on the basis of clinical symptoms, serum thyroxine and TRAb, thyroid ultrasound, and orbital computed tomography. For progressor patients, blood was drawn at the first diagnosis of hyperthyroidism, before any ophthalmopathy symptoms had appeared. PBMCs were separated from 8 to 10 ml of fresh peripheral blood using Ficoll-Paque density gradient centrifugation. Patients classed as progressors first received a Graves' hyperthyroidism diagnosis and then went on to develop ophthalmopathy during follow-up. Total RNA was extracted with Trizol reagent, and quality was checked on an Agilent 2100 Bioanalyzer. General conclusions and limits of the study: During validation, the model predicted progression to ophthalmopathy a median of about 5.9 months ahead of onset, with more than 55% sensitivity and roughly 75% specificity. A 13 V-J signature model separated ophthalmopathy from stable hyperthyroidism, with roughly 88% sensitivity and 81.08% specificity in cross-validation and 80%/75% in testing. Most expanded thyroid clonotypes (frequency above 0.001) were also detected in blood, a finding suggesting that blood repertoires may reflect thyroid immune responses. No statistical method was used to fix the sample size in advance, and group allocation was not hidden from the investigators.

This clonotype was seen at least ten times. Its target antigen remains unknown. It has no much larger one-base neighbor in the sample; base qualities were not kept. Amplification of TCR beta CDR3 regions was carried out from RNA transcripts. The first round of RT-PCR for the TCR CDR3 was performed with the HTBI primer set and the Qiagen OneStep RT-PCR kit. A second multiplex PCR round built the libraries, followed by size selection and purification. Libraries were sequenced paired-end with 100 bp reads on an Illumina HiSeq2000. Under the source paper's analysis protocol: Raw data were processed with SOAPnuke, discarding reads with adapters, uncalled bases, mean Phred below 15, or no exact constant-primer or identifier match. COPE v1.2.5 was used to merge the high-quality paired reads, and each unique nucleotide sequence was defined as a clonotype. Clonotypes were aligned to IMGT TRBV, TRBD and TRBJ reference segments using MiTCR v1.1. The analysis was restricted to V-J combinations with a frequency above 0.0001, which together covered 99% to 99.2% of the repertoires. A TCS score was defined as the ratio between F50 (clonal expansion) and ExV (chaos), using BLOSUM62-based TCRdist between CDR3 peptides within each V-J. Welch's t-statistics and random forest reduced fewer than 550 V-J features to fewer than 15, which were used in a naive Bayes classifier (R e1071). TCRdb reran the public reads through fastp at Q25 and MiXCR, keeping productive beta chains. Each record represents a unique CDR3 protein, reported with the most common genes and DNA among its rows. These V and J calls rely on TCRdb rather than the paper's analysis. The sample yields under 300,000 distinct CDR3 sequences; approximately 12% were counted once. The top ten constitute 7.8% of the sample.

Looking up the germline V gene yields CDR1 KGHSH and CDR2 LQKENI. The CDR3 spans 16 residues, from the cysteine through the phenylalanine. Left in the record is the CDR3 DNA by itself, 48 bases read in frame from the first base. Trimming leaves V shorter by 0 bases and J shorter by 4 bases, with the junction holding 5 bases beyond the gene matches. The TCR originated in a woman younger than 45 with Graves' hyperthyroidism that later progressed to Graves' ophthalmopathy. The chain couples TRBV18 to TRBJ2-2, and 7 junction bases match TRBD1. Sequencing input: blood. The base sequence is TGTGCCAGCTCACCACCGAACAGGGGCGCCACCGGGGAGCTGTTTTTT. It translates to CASSPPNRGATGELFF.